One and the same sample provided the 29 T cell receptor beta chains below, sequenced in a study of blood T cell repertoires in COVID-19. The protocol was immunoSEQ multiplex PCR, while the TCRdb copy is restricted to in-frame clones and leaves out a portion. The sample lists roughly 70,000 clones; just over 85% were seen once. Sequenced input: peripheral blood. The receptors were sampled from a man aged 45-65 years with active COVID-19.

CDR3 amino acids: CASSPGGVLAKNIQYF. CDR3 in DNA: TGTGCCAGCAGCCCCGGGGGGGTACTAGCCAAAAACATTCAGTACTTC. V is TRBV5-4 and J is TRBJ2-4; 8 bases are shared with TRBD2. The CDR3 contains 16 residues. Germline V gene sequence: CDR1 SGHNT, CDR2 YYREEE (reference sequence). Unmatched junction bases numbered 6, after V lost 4 bases and J lost 0 bases.

This clone appeared a few times. The chain uses TRBV7-2 and TRBJ1-1, with 8 bases identical to TRBD1. This CDR3 has 15 amino acids. Germline-derived CDR1 and CDR2 are SGHTA and FQGNSA. The V and J ends lost 4 bases and 6 bases, in that order; junction bases with no gene match: 10. The CDR3 sequence: CASSYDDRGRSEAFF. The CDR3 region has the DNA TGTGCCAGCAGCTACGATGACAGGGGTCGGTCTGAAGCTTTCTTT.

The chain uses TRBV5-6 and TRBJ2-3; weak D call: TRBD2 (5 bases). There are 12 residues in the CDR3. Germline values: CDR1 SGHDT, CDR2 YYEEEE. The germline V and J ends were trimmed by 7 bases and 4 bases, with 10 bases remaining between them. The CDR3 DNA is TGTGCCAGCGGGAGAAACGCAGATACGCAGTATTTT. Translation: CASGRNADTQYF.

This clone is a singleton in its sample. J is TRBJ1-2 and V is TRBV7-2, with a tentative D call TRBD1 (6 bases). Trimming removed 3 bases at V and 9 bases at J, with 14 bases between. The CDR3 runs 13 residues. CDR1 and CDR2 from the germline V gene are SGHTA and FQGNSA. The CDR3 DNA reads TGTGCCAGCAGCTTGGACAGCGTTATTAGCTACACCTTC. Amino acids: CASSLDSVISYTF.

The genes are TRBV10-2 and TRBJ2-1; possible D gene TRBD2, 5 bases. Germline V lookup: CDR1 WSHSY, CDR2 SAAADI. Trimming removed 4 bases from V and 15 bases from J, with 13 bases in between. This CDR3 comprises 11 residues. For the CDR3, the DNA is TGCGCCAGCAGTGGAGCCGGGGATTCGTTCTTC. Protein product: CASSGAGDSFF.

In nucleotides, the CDR3 is TGTGCCAGCACCTGGGTAGGCGGGAGAGGGGAAACCGGGGAGCTGTTTTTT. Translated, it gives CASTWVGGRGETGELFF. The chain has TRBV27 and TRBJ2-2, with 7 positions matching TRBD2. V was clipped by 7 bases and J by 5 bases; unmatched bases: 16. CDR1 and CDR2 (germline): MNHEY, SMNVEV (reference sequence). The CDR3 spans 17 residues.

This sequence joins TRBV5-1 and TRBJ2-5, with 15 bases that match TRBD2. The J segment lost 4 bases and the V segment lost 4 bases, leaving 5 bases of the junction unmatched. CDR3 length: 16 amino acids. Germline V gene data show CDR1 as SGHRS and CDR2 as YFSETQ. CDR3 residues: CASSPGLAGGRETQYF. The CDR3 DNA sequence: TGCGCCAGCAGCCCTGGACTAGCGGGGGGGAGAGAGACCCAGTACTTC.

CDR3 DNA sequence: TGTGCCAGCAGTGAATGGGGTGGAGGCTCCTACGAGCAGTACTTC. Protein: CASSEWGGGSYEQYF. The rearrangement links TRBV25-1 to TRBJ2-7; tentatively, D is TRBD2 (5 bases). Trimming pared 1 base from V and 0 bases from J, leaving 10 bases between. CDR1 MGHDK and CDR2 SYGVNS come from the germline V gene. CDR3 length: 15 amino acids.

This sequence joins TRBV19 and TRBJ2-3, with D possibly matching TRBD2 (5 bases). Trimming stripped 5 bases from V and 1 base from J, with 19 bases between. Germline V lookup: CDR1 LNHDA, CDR2 SQIVND (reference sequence). This CDR3 has 17 amino acids. The DNA of the CDR3 is TGTGCCAGTAGTCCTCTCAAGACATTGAGGGGCACAGATACGCAGTATTTT. It codes for CASSPLKTLRGTDTQYF.

The chain is built from TRBV19 and TRBJ1-1; TRBD1 aligns across 10 bases. J gave up 1 base and V 3 bases, and 5 bases lay outside the gene matches. CDR1 is LNHDA, CDR2 SQIVND, per germline (reference sequence). This CDR3 contains 16 residues. CDR3 sequence reads: CASSIRTGGENTEAFF. CDR3 coding DNA: TGTGCCAGTAGTATCCGGACAGGGGGTGAGAACACTGAAGCTTTCTTT.

The chain links TRBV13 to TRBJ1-2; 7 bases map to TRBD1. This CDR3 is 14 amino acids long. The germline gives CDR1 PRHDT, CDR2 FYEKMQ (reference sequence). J gave up 2 bases and V 0 bases, and 0 bases lay outside the gene matches. CDR3 sequence: CASSLGTGNYGYTF. The DNA for the CDR3 is TGTGCCAGCAGCTTAGGGACAGGGAACTATGGCTACACCTTC. The full variable domain, in which reference TRBV13 and TRBJ1-2 provide the parts outside the CDR3, is AAGVIQSPRHLIKEKRETATLKCYPIPRHDTVYWYQQGPGQDPQFLISFYEKMQSDKGSIPDRFSAQQFSDYHSELNMSSLELGDSALYFCASSLGTGNYGYTFGSGTRLTVV.

This chain links TRBV19 with TRBJ2-1; D may be TRBD2 (6 bases). Germline V CDR1 and CDR2: LNHDA, SQIVND (reference sequence). The CDR3 is 13 residues long. Trimming pared 6 bases from V and 3 bases from J, leaving 9 bases between. CDR3 coding DNA: TGTGCCAGTAGGAATAGCGGCTACAATGAGCAGTTCTTC. This translates into CASRNSGYNEQFF.

CDR3 sequence: CASSGQGLYSGANVLTF. In nucleotides, the CDR3 is TGTGCCAGCAGTGGACAGGGGCTATATTCTGGGGCCAACGTCCTGACTTTC. The rearrangement joins TRBV7-2 to TRBJ2-6, with 9 bases aligning to TRBD1. CDR1 is SGHTA and CDR2 is FQGNSA in the germline V gene. V lost 6 bases and J lost 1; bases outside the gene matches: 7. The CDR3 totals 17 residues. Variable domain in full (rest from reference TRBV7-2 and TRBJ2-6): GAGVSQSPSNKVTEKGKDVELRCDPISGHTALYWYRQSLGQGLEFLIYFQGNSAPDKSGLPSDRFSAERTGGSVSTLTIQRTQQEDSAVYLCASSGQGLYSGANVLTFGAGSRLTVL.

This sequence joins TRBV11-3 and TRBJ2-3; TRBD2 matches 7 bases. Losses at the gene ends were 8 bases for V and 2 bases for J; bases not matched to a gene: 7. This CDR3 is 14 amino acids long. Germline CDR1 is SGHNT and CDR2 is YENEEA. The CDR3 sequence: CASARDYFTDTQYF. CDR3 coding DNA: TGTGCCAGCGCCAGGGACTATTTCACAGATACGCAGTATTTT.

In the case of this clone: Other DNA sequences in the sample encode the same CDR3. V gene TRBV7-9 combines with J gene TRBJ1-5; 10 bases align to TRBD1. Per the germline V gene, CDR1 is SEHNR and CDR2 is FQNEAQ (reference sequence). Trimming at V came to 5 bases and at J to 5 bases, leaving 3 bases not matched to a gene. This CDR3 is 14 amino acids long. CDR3 in DNA: TGTGCCAGCAGCCCCGGGACAGGGGATCAGCCCCAGCATTTT. Amino acid sequence: CASSPGTGDQPQHF.

The rearrangement uses TRBV5-4 and TRBJ2-1; 10 nucleotides align to TRBD2. CDR1 and CDR2 from the germline V gene are SGHNT and YYREEE (reference sequence). The ends lost 0 bases at V and 5 bases at J; junction bases unmatched: 8. This CDR3 region has 17 residues. CDR3 sequence: CASSLVAGGYENNEQFF. The CDR3 region has the DNA TGTGCCAGCAGCTTGGTAGCGGGAGGATACGAAAACAATGAGCAGTTCTTC.

V usage is TRBV6-5 and J usage is TRBJ2-2; 7 bases match TRBD2. The ends lost 2 bases at V and 3 bases at J; junction bases unmatched: 3. The CDR3 covers 15 residues. CDR1 MNHEY and CDR2 SVGAGI come from the germline V gene. The CDR3 bases are TGTGCCAGCAGTTACAGTGGGGGGGACACCGGGGAGCTGTTTTTT. It codes for CASSYSGGDTGELFF.

The gene calls are TRBV7-2 and TRBJ1-3; D is unclear. Between the trimmed V and J ends, which lost 2 bases and 2 bases, there was a span of 10 bases. The V gene's germline CDR1 is SGHTA and CDR2 FQGNSA. The CDR3 covers 15 residues. This chain's CDR3 is CASSLSSGTGNTIYF. For the CDR3, the DNA is TGTGCCAGCAGCTTATCCTCCGGGACTGGAAACACCATATATTTT.

The chain combines TRBV5-1 with TRBJ1-1; 11 bases are a match to TRBD1. The CDR3 is made up of 15 amino acids. Germline V lookup: CDR1 SGHRS, CDR2 YFSETQ. The trim removed 3 bases at V and 1 base at J, leaving 2 bases unmatched. CDR3 bases: TGCGCCAGCAGCTGGGGACAGGGGGAGAACACTGAAGCTTTCTTT. It is translated as CASSWGQGENTEAFF.

V usage is TRBV18 and J usage is TRBJ2-3; D is perhaps TRBD2 (5 bases). This CDR3 spans 17 amino acids. Germline loops: CDR1 KGHSH, CDR2 LQKENI. The ends were cut back, 3 bases at V and 1 base at J, with 17 bases in the middle. In DNA form, the CDR3 reads TGTGCCAGCTCACCGTTGGCGGGCCCTATGGGCACAGATACGCAGTATTTT. This encodes CASSPLAGPMGTDTQYF.

The chain employs TRBV5-1 and TRBJ2-1; TRBD2 aligns across 11 bases. The CDR3 runs 17 residues. Germline values: CDR1 SGHRS, CDR2 YFSETQ. The trim removed 1 base at V and 4 bases at J, leaving 7 bases unmatched. CDR3: CASSLISSGGRYNEQFF. In DNA, the CDR3 is TGCGCCAGCAGCTTGATTTCTAGCGGGGGGCGGTACAATGAGCAGTTCTTC.

This clone was seen a handful of times. The rearrangement uses TRBV6-6 and TRBJ1-5, with TRBD1 matching over 10 bases. This CDR3 has 17 residues. Germline CDR1 MNHNY, CDR2 SVGAGI (reference sequence). Trimming removed 5 bases from V and 0 bases from J; junction bases left unmatched: 7. The CDR3 DNA is TGTGCCAGCAGTCCCCGCGGGGACAGGGGTAGCAATCAGCCCCAGCATTTT. Amino acids: CASSPRGDRGSNQPQHF.

The chain couples TRBV3-1 (or the pseudogene TRBV3-2) to TRBJ2-1; TRBD1 matches at 10 bases. CDR1 and CDR2 (germline): LGHDT, YNNKEL (reference sequence). The CDR3 length is 22 residues. V lost 4 bases to trimming and J lost 0 bases; unmatched junction nucleotides: 21. CDR3 residues: CASSLGPGQGGIYFSSYNEQFF. CDR3 DNA: TGTGCCAGCAGCCTGGGCCCCGGACAGGGGGGAATCTACTTCAGCTCCTACAATGAGCAGTTCTTC.

V and J are TRBV9 and TRBJ2-2; D is ambiguous. V dropped 4 bases and J dropped 5 bases, with 18 bases sitting between them. The CDR3 consists of 16 residues. Germline loops: CDR1 SGDLS, CDR2 YYNGEE. In DNA, the CDR3 is TGTGCCAGCAGCACATCCGCCCCCCGTAAGACCGGGGAGCTGTTTTTT. This encodes CASSTSAPRKTGELFF.

The rearrangement joins TRBV5-1 to TRBJ2-1; possible D gene TRBD1, 6 bases. The CDR3 extends over 15 amino acids. With 3 bases removed from V and 5 bases from J, the gap between germline ends came to 15 bases. Germline V lookup: CDR1 SGHRS, CDR2 YFSETQ. CDR3 region: CASSSRGFLDNEQFF. CDR3 in DNA: TGCGCCAGCAGCTCAAGGGGGTTTTTGGACAATGAGCAGTTCTTC.

This chain joins TRBV12-3 or TRBV12-4 and TRBJ1-6; D is possibly TRBD1 (6 bases). Trimming removed 6 bases from V and 7 bases from J, with 10 bases in between. This CDR3 comprises 13 residues. The CDR3 reads CASSTTGNSPLHF. In nucleotides, the CDR3 is TGTGCCAGCAGCACCACAGGGAATTCACCCCTCCACTTT.

J is TRBJ2-7 and V is TRBV7-2, with 11 bases lining up with TRBD2. Germline V gene lookup returns CDR1 SGHTA and CDR2 FQGNSA. CDR3 length: 14 amino acids. Trimming at V came to 5 bases and at J to 7 bases, leaving 7 bases not matched to a gene. The CDR3 sequence: CASSLTSGSREQYF. The CDR3 DNA follows: TGTGCCAGCAGCCTAACTAGCGGGAGTCGGGAGCAGTACTTC.

The genes are TRBV10-3 and TRBJ2-7, with 7 positions matching TRBD2. Looked up from germline, CDR1 is ENHRY and CDR2 is SYGVKD. With 0 bases clipped from V and 0 bases from J, the junction kept 2 bases outside the gene matches. CDR3 length: 15 amino acids. The CDR3 is CAISESGGFSYEQYF. The CDR3, as DNA: TGTGCCATCAGTGAGTCGGGAGGGTTCTCCTACGAGCAGTACTTC.

The count of this clone is one. The chain couples TRBV5-5 to TRBJ2-7, with a tentative D call TRBD1 (5 bases). CDR3 length equals 14 residues. V was trimmed by 2 bases and J by 5 bases, leaving 14 bases between them. The germline V gene encodes CDR1 SGHKS and CDR2 YYEKEE (reference sequence). CDR3: CASSFRAFKDEQYF. The CDR3 DNA follows: TGTGCCAGCAGCTTCAGGGCGTTCAAGGACGAGCAGTACTTC.